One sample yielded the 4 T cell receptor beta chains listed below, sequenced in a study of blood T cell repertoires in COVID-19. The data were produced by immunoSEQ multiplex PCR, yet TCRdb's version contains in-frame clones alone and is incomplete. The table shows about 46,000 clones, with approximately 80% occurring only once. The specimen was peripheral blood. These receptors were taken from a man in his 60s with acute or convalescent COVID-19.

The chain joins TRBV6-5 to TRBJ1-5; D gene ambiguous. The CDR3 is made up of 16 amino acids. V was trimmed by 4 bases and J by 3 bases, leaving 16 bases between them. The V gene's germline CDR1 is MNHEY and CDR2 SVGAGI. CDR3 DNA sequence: TGTGCCAGCAGTTTAGAGGGCCCTCAAACCAATCAGCCCCAGCATTTT. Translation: CASSLEGPQTNQPQHF.

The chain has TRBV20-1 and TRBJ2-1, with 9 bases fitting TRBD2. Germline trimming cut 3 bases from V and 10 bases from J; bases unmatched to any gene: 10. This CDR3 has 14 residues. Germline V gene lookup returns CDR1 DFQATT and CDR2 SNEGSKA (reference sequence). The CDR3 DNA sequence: TGCAGTGCTAGTTGGCGGGGGGGCATAGGAGAGCAGTTCTTC. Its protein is CSASWRGGIGEQFF.

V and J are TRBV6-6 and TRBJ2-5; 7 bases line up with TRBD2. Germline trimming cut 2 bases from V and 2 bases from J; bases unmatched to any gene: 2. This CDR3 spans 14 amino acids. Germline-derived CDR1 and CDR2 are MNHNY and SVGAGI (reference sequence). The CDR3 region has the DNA TGTGCCAGCAGTTACCTCGGGGGGCAAGAGACCCAGTACTTC. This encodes CASSYLGGQETQYF.

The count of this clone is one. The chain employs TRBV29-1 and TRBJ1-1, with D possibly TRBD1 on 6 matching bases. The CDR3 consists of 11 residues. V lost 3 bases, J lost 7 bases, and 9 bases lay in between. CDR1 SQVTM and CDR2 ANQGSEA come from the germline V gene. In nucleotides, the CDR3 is TGCAGCGTTGAGACAGGAGGTGAAGCTTTCTTT. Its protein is CSVETGGEAFF.